The entry that follows covers one TCR beta chain sequence. What it binds is unknown. The data were obtained in a study of cytomegalovirus exposure and HLA in healthy donors. General study points: Trimming of TCR beta V- and J-genes showed a link, identified in a later analysis, to a missense DCLRE1C variant.

The CDR3 consists of 14 residues. V dropped 4 bases and J dropped 3; count of bases not matched to a gene: 3. Germline CDR1 is MNHEY and CDR2 is SMNVEV (reference sequence). The PCR had 60 Vbeta and 13 Jbeta primers. The repertoire was sequenced with immunoSEQ multiplex PCR; TCRdb's copy has only in-frame clones and lacks some. Its listing shows 70,000 or so clones. This TCR was sampled from a man aged 40-50 years in good health and CMV-seronegative. The sequenced sample consisted of PBMCs. This sequence joins TRBV27 and TRBJ2-7; 10 nucleotides line up with TRBD1. The CDR3 DNA follows: TGTGCCAGCAGTTCCGGGACAGGGGACTACGAGCAGTACTTC. This sequence encodes CASSSGTGDYEQYF.